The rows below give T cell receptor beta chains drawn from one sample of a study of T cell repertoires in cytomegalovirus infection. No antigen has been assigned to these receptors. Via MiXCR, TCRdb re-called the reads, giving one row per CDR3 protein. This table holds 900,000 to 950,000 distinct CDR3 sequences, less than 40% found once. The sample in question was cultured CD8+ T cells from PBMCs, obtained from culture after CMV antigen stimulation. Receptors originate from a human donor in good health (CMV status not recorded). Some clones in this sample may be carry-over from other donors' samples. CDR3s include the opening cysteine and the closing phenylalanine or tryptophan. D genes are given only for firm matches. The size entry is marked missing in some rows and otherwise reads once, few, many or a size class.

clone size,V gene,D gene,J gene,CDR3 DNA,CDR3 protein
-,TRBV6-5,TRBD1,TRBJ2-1,TGTGCCAGCAGTTACAGGACAGGGACTCCCTACAATGAGCAGTTCTTC,CASSYRTGTPYNEQFF
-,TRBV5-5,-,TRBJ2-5,TGTGCCAGCAGCCCACCCAGGGTTGAGACCCAGTACTTC,CASSPPRVETQYF
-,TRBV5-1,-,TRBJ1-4,TGCGCCAGCAGCGCGGGGTGGGGTGAAAAACTGTTTTTT,CASSAGWGEKLFF
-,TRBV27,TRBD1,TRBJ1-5,TGTGCCAGCAGTTACCTAGGGACAGTTACCGGCCAGCCCCAGCATTTT,CASSYLGTVTGQPQHF
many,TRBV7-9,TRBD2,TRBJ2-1,TGTGCCAGCAGCTTACTAGCGGGGGGGCCAGACGAGCAGTTCTTC,CASSLLAGGPDEQFF
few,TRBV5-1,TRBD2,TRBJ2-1,TGCGCCAGCAGCTTGACTAGCGGGGAGATGAATGAGCAGTTCTTC,CASSLTSGEMNEQFF
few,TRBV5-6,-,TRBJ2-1,TGTGCCAGCAGCACAACGCTTCAGGGGCGGCAGTTCTTC,CASSTTLQGRQFF
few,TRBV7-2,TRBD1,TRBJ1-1,TGTGCCAGCAGCACCTCGACAGGGCCGATTACTGAAGCTTTCTTT,CASSTSTGPITEAFF
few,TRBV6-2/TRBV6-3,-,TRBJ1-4,TGTGCCAGCAGTTACCTCGTACGGAATGAAAAACTGTTTTTT,CASSYLVRNEKLFF
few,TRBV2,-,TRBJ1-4,TGTGCCAGCAGTATCAGGGGAGGGAATGAAAAACTGTTTTTT,CASSIRGGNEKLFF
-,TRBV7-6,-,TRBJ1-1,TGTGCCAGCAGCTCTACAGAGAGAATGAACACTGAAGCTTTCTTT,CASSSTERMNTEAFF
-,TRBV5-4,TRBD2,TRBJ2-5,TGTGCCAGCCGGTTGACAGCGGGGGAAGAGACCCAGTACTTC,CASRLTAGEETQYF
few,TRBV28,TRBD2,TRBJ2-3,TGTGCCAGCAGTTTTCCTAGCGGGGGGGCGTCGAGCACAGATACGCAGTATTTT,CASSFPSGGASSTDTQYF
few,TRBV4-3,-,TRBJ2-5,TGCGCCAGCAGCCATTACGTGGGGGAAGAGACCCAGTACTTC,CASSHYVGEETQYF
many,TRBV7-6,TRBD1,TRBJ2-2,TGTGCCAGCAGCGTGACAGGGCCCGGGGAGCTGTTTTTT,CASSVTGPGELFF
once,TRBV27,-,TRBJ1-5,TGTGCCAGCAGGGGGGAGGCGCGAGGCAATCAGCCCCAGCATTTT,CASRGEARGNQPQHF
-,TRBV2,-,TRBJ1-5,TGTGCCAGCAGACGAGGGGTGGAGGGCAATCAGTCCCAGCATTTT,CASRRGVEGNQSQHF
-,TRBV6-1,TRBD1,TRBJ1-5,TGTGCCAGCAGTCTACACCGGACAGGGGTTGAGCCCCAGCATTTT,CASSLHRTGVEPQHF
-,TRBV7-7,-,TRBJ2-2,TGTGCTAGCAGCTCGATAATCGGAAGACAGAACACCGGGGAGCTGTTTTTT,CASSSIIGRQNTGELFF
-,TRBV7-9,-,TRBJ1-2,TGTGCCAGCAGCTTAGGGGTGACACCTAACTATGGCTACACCTTC,CASSLGVTPNYGYTF
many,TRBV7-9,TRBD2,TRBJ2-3,TGTGCCAGCAGCATTAGGACTAGCGGGGGCACAGATACGCAGTATTTT,CASSIRTSGGTDTQYF
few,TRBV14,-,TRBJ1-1,TGTGCCAGCAGCGCTGGGACACGGAACACTGAAGCTTTCTTT,CASSAGTRNTEAFF
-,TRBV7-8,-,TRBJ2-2,TGTGCCGACCGACCTCGGGGGACCGGGGAGCTGTTTTTT,CADRPRGTGELFF
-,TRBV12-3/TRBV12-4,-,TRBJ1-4,TGTGCCAGCAGTTTATGGTTGGGTGAAAAACTGTTTTTT,CASSLWLGEKLFF
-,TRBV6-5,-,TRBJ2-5,TGTGCCAGCAGTTCCGTCGGACCCACGGAGACCCAGTACTTC,CASSSVGPTETQYF
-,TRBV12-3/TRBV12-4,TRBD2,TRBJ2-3,TGTGCCAGCGGCCCCCTGGGGGGGGGGTCCACAGATACGCAGTATTTT,CASGPLGGGSTDTQYF
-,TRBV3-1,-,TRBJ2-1,TGTGCCACCAAGGGGGAGATTAATGAGCAGTTCTTC,CATKGEINEQFF
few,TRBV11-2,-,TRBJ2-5,TGTGCCAGCAGCTTAGATTTGTCGGCCATCGGATTTCAAGAGACCCAGTACTTC,CASSLDLSAIGFQETQYF
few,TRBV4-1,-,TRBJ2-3,TGCGCCAGCAGCCAAGGAGGAGGCGGGCCCTCAGATACGCAGTATTTT,CASSQGGGGPSDTQYF
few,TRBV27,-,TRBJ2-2,TGTGCCAGCAGTTTAATACAGGGATACACCGGGGAGCTGTTTTTT,CASSLIQGYTGELFF
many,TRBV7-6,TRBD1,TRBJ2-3,TGTGCCAGCAGCTTCCGGACAGGCGGGAGCACAGATACGCAGTATTTT,CASSFRTGGSTDTQYF
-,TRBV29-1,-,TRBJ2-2,TGCAGCATTGAAACAAATGAAAAGGGATTAAACACCGGGGAGCTGTTTTTT,CSIETNEKGLNTGELFF
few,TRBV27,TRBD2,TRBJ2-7,TGTGCCAGCAGTACGACTAGCGGGGGGTTTCGGGAGCAGTACTTC,CASSTTSGGFREQYF
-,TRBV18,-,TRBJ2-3,TGTGCCAGCTCACACCCGGGAACGGCAGATACGCAGTATTTT,CASSHPGTADTQYF
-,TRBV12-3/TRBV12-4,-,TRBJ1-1,TGTGCCAGCAGTTTACACAGGTCGGAGGCTGAAGCTTTCTTT,CASSLHRSEAEAFF
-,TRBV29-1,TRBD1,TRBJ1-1,TGCAGCGTAAGGGAAGGGGGCAGGGCGGTTGAAGCTTTCTTT,CSVREGGRAVEAFF
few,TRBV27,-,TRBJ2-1,TGTGCCAGCAGTTTAATCCGACAGGACTACAATGAGCAGTTCTTC,CASSLIRQDYNEQFF
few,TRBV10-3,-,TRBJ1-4,TGTGCCTCAACCGGGATCGCTAATGAAAAACTGTTTTTT,CASTGIANEKLFF
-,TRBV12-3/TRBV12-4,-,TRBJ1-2,TGTGCCAGCACCCCCACAGCGGGTAGTTATGGCTACACCTTC,CASTPTAGSYGYTF
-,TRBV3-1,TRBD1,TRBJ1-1,TGTGCCAGCAGCCAGTTACAGGGGACCTCTAACACTGAAGCTTTCTTT,CASSQLQGTSNTEAFF
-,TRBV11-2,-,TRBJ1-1,TGTGCCAGCAGCTTATACGAGGCAAGGGGCACTGAAGCTTTCTTT,CASSLYEARGTEAFF
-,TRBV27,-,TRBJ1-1,TGTGCCAGCAGCCAAACAGGGAAGTGGACTGAAGCTTTCTTT,CASSQTGKWTEAFF
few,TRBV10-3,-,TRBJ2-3,TGTGCCATCAGTTTACCGGCCACCACGGGAGCCACAGATACGCAGTATTTT,CAISLPATTGATDTQYF
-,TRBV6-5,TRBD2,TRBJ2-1,TGTGCCAGCGGCCTAGCGGGGGGCGGTGATGAGCAGTTCTTC,CASGLAGGGDEQFF
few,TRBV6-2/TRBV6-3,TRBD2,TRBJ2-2,TGTGCCAGCAGAACCCGGGGGGGCACCGGGGAGCTGTTTTTT,CASRTRGGTGELFF
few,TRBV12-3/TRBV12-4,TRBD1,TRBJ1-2,TGTGCCAGCACCCCCGGGACAGCGGGCTACACCTTC,CASTPGTAGYTF
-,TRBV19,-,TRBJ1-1,TGTGCCAGTTCAGCGGGGAGTTGGACTGAAGCTTTCTTT,CASSAGSWTEAFF
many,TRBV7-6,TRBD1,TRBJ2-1,TGTGCCAGCAGCGGAAGGGACAGGGATTACAATGAGCAGTTCTTC,CASSGRDRDYNEQFF
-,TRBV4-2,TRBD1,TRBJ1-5,TGTGCCAGCAGCCTCTACAGGGGCGAGAATCAGCCCCAGCATTTT,CASSLYRGENQPQHF
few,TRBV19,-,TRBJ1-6,TGTGCCAGACAAAGGCGAACAGGCAGAACGTATGTCCACTTT,CARQRRTGRTYVHF
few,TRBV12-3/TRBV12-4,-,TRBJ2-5,TGTGCCAGCAGTTTAAGCTTCCAAGAGACCCAGTACTTC,CASSLSFQETQYF
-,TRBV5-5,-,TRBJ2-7,TGTGCCAGCAGCATTACAGCTCCCTCTCCCTACGAGCAGTACTTC,CASSITAPSPYEQYF
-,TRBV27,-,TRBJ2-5,TGTGCCAGCAGTTTATCGATCGAGCCAGAGACCCAGTACTTC,CASSLSIEPETQYF
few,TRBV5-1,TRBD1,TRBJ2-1,TGCGCCAGCAGCGAATGGACAGGGGGCTTTTATGAGCAGTTCTTC,CASSEWTGGFYEQFF
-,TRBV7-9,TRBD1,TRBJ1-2,TGTGCCAGCAGCTTAGTGGGACAGACCTATGGCTACACCTTC,CASSLVGQTYGYTF